The T cell receptor (beta chain) under discussion was sequenced for a study of blood T cell repertoires in COVID-19 (dated by TCRdb to 2020 to 2021). For the study in its entirety: Collaborator samples came from the United States, Italy and Spain and covered acute and convalescent phases of COVID-19. HLA class I and class II types, where available, came from metadata supplied by the sample provider rather than from assay-based typing. The repertoires were made available in a free public database intended to serve as a resource for research on the immune response to SARS-CoV-2. Samples were obtained from the ongoing ImmuneRACE study (first 160 participants) and from 1,254 subjects provided by 6 global collaborators. The dataset comprised deeply sampled blood TCRbeta repertoires from subjects exposed to, actively infected with, or recovered from COVID-19. A de-identified subject ID, COVID-19 status, age in years and sex were almost always included in the sample metadata. The material from the prospective study consisted of cDNA or gDNA derived from T cells, B-cell-depleted T cells, or PBMCs. The paper as a whole reports these results and caveats: How much clinical and demographic metadata was included differed by source and by participant, and the metadata was provided uncurated.

The immunoSEQ Assay, a bias-controlled multiplex PCR, was used to amplify TCRbeta CDR3 regions from genomic DNA. Regarding the original processing steps: Within the assay, amplification of reference gene primers was used to estimate how many nucleated cells each sample contained. To quantify the absolute abundance of each unique TCRbeta CDR3 rearrangement, sequence reads were collapsed and filtered. Productive Simpson clonality was computed per sample as the square root of Simpson's diversity index over productive rearrangements. Imported from immuneACCESS, the table was reduced by TCRdb to in-frame sequences with V and J called. These copies leave out some clones; in studies compared against another copy, an unresolved V gene accounts for under half, and the cause of the remainder is not known. The V and J calls and the clone size are those of that table, but D and trimming were determined from the DNA. The sample table lists fewer than 300,000 clones, 90% of them with a count of one. The leading ten clones occupy around 1.1% of the sample.

Enrolling through a virtual design, the prospective study's participants ranged in age from roughly 18 to 90 years and lived across 20 to 30 United States geographic areas. Cohort assignment in the prospective study relied on participant-reported clinical history from a screening survey and a study questionnaire. Recovered participants in ImmuneRACE Cohort 3 were defined as having two consecutive negative NP/OP PCR tests, clearance from a healthcare professional, or resolution of symptoms. In the prospective study, whole blood, serum and a nasopharyngeal or oropharyngeal swab were collected from each participant by mobile phlebotomists. Prospective study participants could optionally give additional blood draws and questionnaires over an approximately two-month period. Before DNA extraction, prospective study blood samples were shipped either frozen or at room temperature. The germline V and J ends show losses of 3 bases and 0 bases respectively, and no gene match explains 4 bases of the junction. The CDR3 goes from the cysteine to the phenylalanine over 15 residues. The only DNA kept is the CDR3, 45 bases in frame from the first base. Looking up the germline V gene yields CDR1 MNHNS and CDR2 SASEGT.

About this clone: No antigen is known for it. Per-base quality was not reported, and no clone a single base away is much larger than it.

Material for sequencing was PBMCs or T cells enriched from blood (not recorded which). The V gene is TRBV6-1 and the J gene is TRBJ2-7, and TRBD2 matches 8 of the central bases. The receptor comes from a woman younger than 45 who had recovered from COVID-19. The CDR3 corresponds to CASSDQAGASYEQYF. The nucleotides read TGTGCCAGCAGTGACCAAGCGGGGGCCTCCTACGAGCAGTACTTC.